This T cell receptor (beta chain) was observed in a study of blood T cell repertoires in COVID-19 (dated by TCRdb to 2019 to 2021). Regarding the complete study: Samples covering the acute and convalescent phases of COVID-19 were provided by collaborators in the United States, Italy and Spain. Where available, HLA class I and class II types were taken from metadata supplied by the sample provider and were not determined by assay-based typing. Sample metadata almost always included a de-identified subject ID, COVID-19 status, age in years and sex. The material from the prospective study consisted of cDNA or gDNA derived from T cells, B-cell-depleted T cells, or PBMCs. The samples were drawn from two sources: the first 160 participants of the ongoing ImmuneRACE study, and over 1,000 subjects contributed by 6 global collaborators. Deeply sampled blood TCRbeta repertoires from subjects exposed to, actively infected with, or recovered from COVID-19 were included in the dataset. The repertoires were released in a freely available public database intended as a resource for research on the immune response to SARS-CoV-2.

To note about this clone: Its specific antigen is unknown. The input lacks base qualities; no much larger clone sits a single base away.

Here is what the overall study found, with its caveats: How much clinical and demographic metadata was included differed by source and by participant, and the metadata was provided uncurated.

CDR1 and CDR2, looked up from the germline V gene, are SGDLS and YYNGEE. V and J are trimmed by 3 bases and 6 bases, and the gene matches miss 2 bases of the junction. The CDR3 goes from the cysteine to the phenylalanine over 15 residues. Only the CDR3 portion is preserved as DNA: 45 bases, with reading frame beginning at the first base. TCRbeta CDR3 regions were amplified from genomic DNA by means of the immunoSEQ Assay, a bias-controlled multiplex PCR. Regarding the original processing steps: Within the assay, amplification of reference gene primers was used to estimate how many nucleated cells each sample contained. Sequence reads were collapsed and filtered to measure the absolute abundance of every unique TCRbeta CDR3 rearrangement. For each sample, productive Simpson clonality was calculated as the square root of Simpson's diversity index over productive rearrangements. TCRdb took this table from immuneACCESS and kept in-frame rearrangements with V and J called. Such tables lack part of the clones; where checked against another copy, unresolved V genes explain under half of the gap, and the rest is unexplained. That table gives V, J and clone size, and the DNA gave D and trimming. For this sample there are about 270,000 clones; around 93% appear just once. Together, the top ten hold approximately 3% of the sample.

Participants in the prospective study were aged about 18 to 95 years, lived in 20 to 30 United States geographic areas, and enrolled through a virtual design. To assign participants to cohorts, the prospective study relied on clinical history that participants themselves reported in a screening survey and a study questionnaire. A participant counted as exposed if, within 2 weeks of entering the study, that participant had been in contact with someone who had a PCR-confirmed or clinician-diagnosed COVID-19 case. In the prospective study, whole blood, serum and a nasopharyngeal or oropharyngeal swab were collected from each participant by mobile phlebotomists. Additional blood draws and questionnaires over a 2-month period could optionally be provided by prospective study participants. Blood samples from the prospective study were shipped frozen or at room temperature prior to DNA extraction.

The sequenced sample consisted of PBMCs or T cells enriched from blood (not recorded which). The rearrangement joined TRBV9 to TRBJ2-1, with TRBD2 identical over 14 junction bases. The sequence was obtained from a man aged 35-49 years who had been exposed to COVID-19. The nucleotide sequence is given as TGTGCCAGCAGCGCGGGACTAGCGGGAGTCAATGAGCAGTTCTTC. The translation is CASSAGLAGVNEQFF.